This TCR beta chain is drawn from a study of shared clonotypes between healthy human individuals. Study results and caveats: Sharing of clonotypes among donors was expected to vary with sequencing depth.

Over several immunoSEQ plates, each subset's genomic DNA was distributed in even portions. Produced via immunoSEQ multiplex PCR; TCRdb's table is partial and in-frame only. Seen here are a few million clones, 90% to 95% observed once, and the top ten hold about 0.39%. Every donor, a Caucasian adult, lived in Nashville, Tennessee. The CDR3 length is 16 residues. CDR1 and CDR2 from the germline V gene are KGHSH and LQKENI. V lost 3 bases, J lost 0 bases, and 14 bases lay in between. On this clone: Its target is unknown.

Sequencing was carried out using naive CD4+ T cells from PBMCs. The subset denotes: CD45RA+ positively selected. The sequence derives from a man younger than 30 in good health. Some clones in this sample may be carry-over from other donors' samples. This sequence joins TRBV18 and TRBJ1-2; no clear D gene. CDR3 DNA: TGTGCCAGCTCACCTCCCGGACCGTCAGCTAACTATGGCTACACCTTC. This gives the protein CASSPPGPSANYGYTF. The full variable domain, with the rest looked up from reference TRBV18 and TRBJ1-2, is NAGVMQNPRHLVRRRGQEARLRCSPMKGHSHVYWYRQLPEEGLKFMVYLQKENIIDESGMPKERFSAEFPKEGPSILRIQQVVRGDSAAYFCASSPPGPSANYGYTFGSGTRLTVV.